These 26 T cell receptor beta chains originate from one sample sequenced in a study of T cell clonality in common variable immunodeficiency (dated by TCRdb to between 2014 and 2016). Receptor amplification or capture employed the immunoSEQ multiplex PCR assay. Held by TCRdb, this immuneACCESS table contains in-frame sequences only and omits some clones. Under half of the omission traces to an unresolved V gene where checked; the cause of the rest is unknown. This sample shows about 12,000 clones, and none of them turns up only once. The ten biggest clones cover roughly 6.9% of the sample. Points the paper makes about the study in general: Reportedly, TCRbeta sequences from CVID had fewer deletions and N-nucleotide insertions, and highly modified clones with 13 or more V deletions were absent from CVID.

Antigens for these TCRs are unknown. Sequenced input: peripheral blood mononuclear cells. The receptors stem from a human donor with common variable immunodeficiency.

CDR3 DNA (partial): TGCAGTGCCATTTCACCGACTAGCGGGGGGGCCGATGAG. Translating it yields CSAISPTSGGADE. From start to end, the CDR3 is CSAISPTSGGADEQFF. The V gene is TRBV20-1, the J gene TRBJ2-1; the match to TRBD2 covers 14 bases. The read gets to within 3 residues of the CDR3 end, and the germline J gene fills in the rest. With V trimmed by 6 bases and J by 8 bases, 12 bases remained unmatched. The CDR3 sequence is 16 residues long. CDR1 is DFQATT and CDR2 is SNEGSKA in the germline V gene (reference sequence).

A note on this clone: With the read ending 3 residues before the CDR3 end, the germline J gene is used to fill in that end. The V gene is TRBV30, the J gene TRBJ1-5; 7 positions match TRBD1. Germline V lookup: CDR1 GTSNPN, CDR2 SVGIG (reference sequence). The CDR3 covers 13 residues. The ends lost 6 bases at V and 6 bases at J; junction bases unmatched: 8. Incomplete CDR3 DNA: TGTGCCTGTGACAGGGCGGGCAGTCAGCCC. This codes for CACDRAGSQP. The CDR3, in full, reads CACDRAGSQPQHF.

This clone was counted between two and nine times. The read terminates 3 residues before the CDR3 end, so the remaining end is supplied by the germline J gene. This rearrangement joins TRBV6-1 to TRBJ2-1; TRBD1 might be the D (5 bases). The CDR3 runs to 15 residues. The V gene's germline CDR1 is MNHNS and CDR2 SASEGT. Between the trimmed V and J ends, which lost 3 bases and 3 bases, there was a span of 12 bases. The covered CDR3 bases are TGTGCCAGCAGTGAGCAGGGCAGCTTCTACAATGAG. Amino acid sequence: CASSEQGSFYNE. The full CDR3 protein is CASSEQGSFYNEQFF.

The sequenced part of the CDR3 DNA is TGTGCCAGCAGCTTACTGACTGAA. It encodes CASSLLTE. The full CDR3 is CASSLLTEAFF. J is TRBJ1-1 and V is TRBV7-9, with D hard to call. The read halts 3 residues ahead of the CDR3 end, with the missing end drawn from the germline J gene. V was pared by 2 bases and J by 5 bases, with 3 bases between. The CDR3 consists of 11 residues. Germline CDR1 and CDR2: SEHNR and FQNEAQ (reference sequence).

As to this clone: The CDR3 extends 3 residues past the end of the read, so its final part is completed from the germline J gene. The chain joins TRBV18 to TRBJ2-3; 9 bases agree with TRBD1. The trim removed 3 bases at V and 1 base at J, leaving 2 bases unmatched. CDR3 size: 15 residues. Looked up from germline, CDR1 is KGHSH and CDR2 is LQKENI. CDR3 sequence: CASSPRQGGTDTQYF. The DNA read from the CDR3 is TGTGCCAGCTCACCCCGACAGGGGGGCACAGATACG.

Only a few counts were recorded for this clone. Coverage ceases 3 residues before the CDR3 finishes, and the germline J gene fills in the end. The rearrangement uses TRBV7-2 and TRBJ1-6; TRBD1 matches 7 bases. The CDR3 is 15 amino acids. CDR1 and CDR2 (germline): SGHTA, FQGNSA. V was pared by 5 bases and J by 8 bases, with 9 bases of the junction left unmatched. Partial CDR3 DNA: TGTGCCAGCAGCCTGACAGGGTCGTGGGATTCACCC. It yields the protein CASSLTGSWDSP. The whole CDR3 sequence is CASSLTGSWDSPLHF.

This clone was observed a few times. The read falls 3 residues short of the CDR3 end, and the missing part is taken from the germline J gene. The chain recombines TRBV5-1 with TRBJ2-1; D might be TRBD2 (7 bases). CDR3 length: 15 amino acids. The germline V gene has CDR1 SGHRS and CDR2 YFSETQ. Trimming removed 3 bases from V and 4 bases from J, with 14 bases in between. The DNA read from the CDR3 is TGCGCCAGCAGCTCCGGGGGGCCCGCGTACAATGAG. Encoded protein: CASSSGGPAYNE. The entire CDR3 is CASSSGGPAYNEQFF.

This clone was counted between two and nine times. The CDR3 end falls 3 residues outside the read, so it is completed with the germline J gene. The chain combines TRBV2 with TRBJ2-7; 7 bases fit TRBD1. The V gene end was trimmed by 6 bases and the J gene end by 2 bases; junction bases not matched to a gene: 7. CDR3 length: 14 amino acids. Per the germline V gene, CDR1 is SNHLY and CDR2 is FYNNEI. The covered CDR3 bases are TGTGCCAGCAGAGGGGGCACAGTACCCTACGAG. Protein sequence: CASRGGTVPYE. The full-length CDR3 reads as CASRGGTVPYEQYF.

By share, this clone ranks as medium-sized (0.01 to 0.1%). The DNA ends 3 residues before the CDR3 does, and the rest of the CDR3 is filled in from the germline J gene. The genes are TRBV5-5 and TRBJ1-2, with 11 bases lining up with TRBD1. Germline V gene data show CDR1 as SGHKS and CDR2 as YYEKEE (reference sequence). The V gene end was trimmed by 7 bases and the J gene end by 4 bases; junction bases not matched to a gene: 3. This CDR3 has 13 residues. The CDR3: CASRTGGGYGYTF. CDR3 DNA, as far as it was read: TGTGCCAGCCGGACAGGGGGCGGCTATGGC.

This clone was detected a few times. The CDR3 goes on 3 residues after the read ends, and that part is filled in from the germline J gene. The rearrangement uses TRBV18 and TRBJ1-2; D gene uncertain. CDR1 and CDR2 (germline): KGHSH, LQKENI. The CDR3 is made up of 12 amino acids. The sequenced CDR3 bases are TGTGCCAGCTCACCACGGGCCAAGGGC. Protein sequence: CASSPRAKG. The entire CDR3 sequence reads CASSPRAKGYTF.

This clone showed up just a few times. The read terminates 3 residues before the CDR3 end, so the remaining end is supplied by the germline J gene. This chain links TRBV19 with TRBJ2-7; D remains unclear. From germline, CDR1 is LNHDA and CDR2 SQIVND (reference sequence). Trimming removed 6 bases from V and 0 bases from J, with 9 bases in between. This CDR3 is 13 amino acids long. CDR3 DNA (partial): TGTGCCAGTAGAAGTTTCAGCTCCTACGAG. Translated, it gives CASRSFSSYE. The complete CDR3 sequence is CASRSFSSYEQYF.

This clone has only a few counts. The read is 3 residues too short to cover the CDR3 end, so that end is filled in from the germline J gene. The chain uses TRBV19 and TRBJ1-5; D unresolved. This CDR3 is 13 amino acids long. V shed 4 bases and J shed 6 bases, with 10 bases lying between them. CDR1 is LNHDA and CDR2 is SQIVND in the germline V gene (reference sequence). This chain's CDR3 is CASSTSRLQPQHF. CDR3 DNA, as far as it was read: TGTGCCAGTAGTACGTCGAGACTTCAGCCC.

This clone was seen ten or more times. The CDR3 bases that were read are TGTGCCAGCTCACCGGTTGGGGGGGGCACTGAA. Protein: CASSPVGGGTE. The whole CDR3 region reads CASSPVGGGTEAFF. The chain couples TRBV18 to TRBJ1-1; D is perhaps TRBD1 (5 bases). The read stops 3 residues short of the end of the CDR3; the missing end is completed from the germline J gene. Trimming took off 3 bases at V and 4 bases at J, with 12 bases between the two ends. CDR3 length equals 14 residues. Germline V gives CDR1 KGHSH, CDR2 LQKENI.

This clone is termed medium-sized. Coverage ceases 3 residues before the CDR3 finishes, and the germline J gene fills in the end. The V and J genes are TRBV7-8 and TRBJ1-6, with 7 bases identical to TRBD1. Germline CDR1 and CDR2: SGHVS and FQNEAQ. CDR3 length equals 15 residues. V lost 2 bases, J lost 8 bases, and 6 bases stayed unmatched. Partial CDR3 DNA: TGTGCCAGCAGCTTAACAGGGGCTTACGATTCACCC. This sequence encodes CASSLTGAYDSP. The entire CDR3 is CASSLTGAYDSPLHF.

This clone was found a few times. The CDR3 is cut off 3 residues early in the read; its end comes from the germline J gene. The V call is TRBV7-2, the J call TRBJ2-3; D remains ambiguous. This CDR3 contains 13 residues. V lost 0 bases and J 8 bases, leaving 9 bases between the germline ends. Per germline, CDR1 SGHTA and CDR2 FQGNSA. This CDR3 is CASSLANEATQYF. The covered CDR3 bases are TGTGCCAGCAGCTTAGCGAATGAGGCTACG.

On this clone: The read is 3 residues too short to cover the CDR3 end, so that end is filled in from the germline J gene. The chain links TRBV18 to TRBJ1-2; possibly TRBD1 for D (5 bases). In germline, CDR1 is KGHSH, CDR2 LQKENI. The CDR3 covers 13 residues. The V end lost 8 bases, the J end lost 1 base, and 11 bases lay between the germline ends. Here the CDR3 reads CASTTVDNYGYTF. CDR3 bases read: TGTGCCAGCACGACAGTTGATAACTATGGC.

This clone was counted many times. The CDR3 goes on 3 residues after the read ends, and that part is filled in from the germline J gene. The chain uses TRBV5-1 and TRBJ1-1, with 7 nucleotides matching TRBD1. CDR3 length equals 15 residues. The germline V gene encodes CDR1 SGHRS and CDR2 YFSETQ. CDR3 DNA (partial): TGCGCCAGCACTCAAGGACTTACAGGGGCTGGAGAA. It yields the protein CASTQGLTGAGE. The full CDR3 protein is CASTQGLTGAGEAFF.

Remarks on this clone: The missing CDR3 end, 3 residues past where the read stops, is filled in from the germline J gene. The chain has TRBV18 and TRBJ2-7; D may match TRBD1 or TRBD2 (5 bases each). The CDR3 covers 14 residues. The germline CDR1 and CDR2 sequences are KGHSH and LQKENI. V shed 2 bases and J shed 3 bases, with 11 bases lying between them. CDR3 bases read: TGTGCCAGCTCACCAGTTCCAGGGAGCTACGAG. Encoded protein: CASSPVPGSYE. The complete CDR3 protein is CASSPVPGSYEQYF.

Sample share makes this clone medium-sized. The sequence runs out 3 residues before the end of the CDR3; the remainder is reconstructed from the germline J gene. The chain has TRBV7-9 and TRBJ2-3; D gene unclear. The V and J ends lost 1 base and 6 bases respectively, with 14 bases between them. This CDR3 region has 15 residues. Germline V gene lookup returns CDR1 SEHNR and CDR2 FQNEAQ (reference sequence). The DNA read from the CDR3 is TGTGCCAGCAGCTTAGTGGCCACCACCTTGGATACG. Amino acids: CASSLVATTLDT. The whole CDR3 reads CASSLVATTLDTQYF.

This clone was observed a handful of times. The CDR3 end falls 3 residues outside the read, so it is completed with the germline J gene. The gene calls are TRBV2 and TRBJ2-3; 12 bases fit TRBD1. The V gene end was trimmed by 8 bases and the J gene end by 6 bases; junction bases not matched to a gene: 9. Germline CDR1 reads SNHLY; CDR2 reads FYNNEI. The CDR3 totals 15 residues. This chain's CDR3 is CASRDRGRDADTQYF. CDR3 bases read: TGTGCCAGCCGGGACAGGGGGCGAGACGCGGATACG. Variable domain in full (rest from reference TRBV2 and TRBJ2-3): EPEVTQTPSHQVTQMGQEVILRCVPISNHLYFYWYRQILGQKVEFLVSFYNNEISEKSEIFDDQFSVERPDGSNFTLKIRSTKLEDSAMYFCASRDRGRDADTQYFGPGTRLTVL.

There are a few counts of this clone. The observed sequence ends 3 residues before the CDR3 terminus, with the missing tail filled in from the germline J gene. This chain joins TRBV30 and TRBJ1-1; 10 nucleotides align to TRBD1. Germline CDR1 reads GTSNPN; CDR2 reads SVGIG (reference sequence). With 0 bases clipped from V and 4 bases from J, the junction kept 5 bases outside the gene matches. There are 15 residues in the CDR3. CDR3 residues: CAWSVRRTGGTEAFF. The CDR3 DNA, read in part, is TGTGCCTGGAGTGTTCGTAGGACAGGGGGCACTGAA. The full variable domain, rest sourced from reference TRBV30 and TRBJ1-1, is SQTIHQWPATLVQPVGSPLSLECTVEGTSNPNLYWYRQAAGRGLQLLFYSVGIGQISSEVPQNLSASRPQDRQFILSSKKLLLSDSGFYLCAWSVRRTGGTEAFFGQGTRLTVV.

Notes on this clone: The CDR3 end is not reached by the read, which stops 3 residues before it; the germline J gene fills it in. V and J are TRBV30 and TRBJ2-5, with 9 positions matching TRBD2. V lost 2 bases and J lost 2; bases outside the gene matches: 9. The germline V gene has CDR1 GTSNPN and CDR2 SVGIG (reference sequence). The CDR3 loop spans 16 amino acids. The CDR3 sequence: CAWSPISGGRQETQYF. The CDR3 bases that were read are TGTGCCTGGAGTCCAATTAGCGGGGGAAGGCAAGAGACC. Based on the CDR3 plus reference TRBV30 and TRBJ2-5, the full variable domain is SQTIHQWPATLVQPVGSPLSLECTVEGTSNPNLYWYRQAAGRGLQLLFYSVGIGQISSEVPQNLSASRPQDRQFILSSKKLLLSDSGFYLCAWSPISGGRQETQYFGPGTRLLVL.

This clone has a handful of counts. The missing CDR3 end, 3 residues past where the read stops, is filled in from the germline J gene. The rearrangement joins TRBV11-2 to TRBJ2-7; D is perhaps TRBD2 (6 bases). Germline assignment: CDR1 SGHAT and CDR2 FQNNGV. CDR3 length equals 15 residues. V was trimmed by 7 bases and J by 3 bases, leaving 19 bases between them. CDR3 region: CASNYRDGDFYEQYF. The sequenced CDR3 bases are TGTGCCAGCAACTACCGGGACGGGGACTTCTACGAG.

Incomplete CDR3 DNA: TGTGCCTTCAACAGGGAACGTAACACTGAA. Amino acid sequence: CAFNRERNTE. The whole CDR3 protein reads CAFNRERNTEAFF. The genes are TRBV30 and TRBJ1-1; D is possibly TRBD1 (6 bases). The read finishes 3 residues shy of the CDR3 end, and the germline J gene is used to complete it. V lost 7 bases, J lost 2 bases, and 14 bases lay in between. The CDR3 length is 13 residues. CDR1 is GTSNPN and CDR2 is SVGIG in the germline V gene (reference sequence).

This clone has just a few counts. CDR3 residues: CASSLALQGVGETQYF. The sequenced part of the CDR3 DNA is TGTGCCAGCAGCTTAGCGCTCCAGGGAGTAGGGGAGACC. This rearrangement joins TRBV7-2 to TRBJ2-5; D could derive from TRBD1 or TRBD2 (5 bases each). The read stops 3 residues short of the end of the CDR3; the missing end is completed from the germline J gene. V shed 0 bases and J shed 5 bases, with 16 bases lying between them. The CDR3 spans 16 residues. Germline assignment: CDR1 SGHTA and CDR2 FQGNSA.

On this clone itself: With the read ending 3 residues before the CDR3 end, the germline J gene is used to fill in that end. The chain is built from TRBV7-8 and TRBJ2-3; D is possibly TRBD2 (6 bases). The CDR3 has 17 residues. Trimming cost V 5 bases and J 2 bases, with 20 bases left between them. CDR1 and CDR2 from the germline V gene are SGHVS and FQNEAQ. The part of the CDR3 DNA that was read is TGTGCCAGCAGCCGAATTCGGACTATGCGGAACACAGATACG. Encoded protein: CASSRIRTMRNTDT. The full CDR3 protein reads CASSRIRTMRNTDTQYF.